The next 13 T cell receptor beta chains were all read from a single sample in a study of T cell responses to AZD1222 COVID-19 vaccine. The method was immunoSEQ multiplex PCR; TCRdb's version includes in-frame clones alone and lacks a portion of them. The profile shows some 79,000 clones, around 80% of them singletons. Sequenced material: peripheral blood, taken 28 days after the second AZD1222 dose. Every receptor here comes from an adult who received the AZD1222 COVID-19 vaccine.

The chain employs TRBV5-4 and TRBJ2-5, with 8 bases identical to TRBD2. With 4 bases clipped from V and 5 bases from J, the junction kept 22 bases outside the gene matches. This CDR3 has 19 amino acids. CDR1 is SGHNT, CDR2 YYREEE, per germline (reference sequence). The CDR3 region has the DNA TGTGCCAGCAGCCCGGGGGGGGGTGGAGGAGCGGGAGTCGGTGAGACCCAGTACTTC. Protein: CASSPGGGGGAGVGETQYF.

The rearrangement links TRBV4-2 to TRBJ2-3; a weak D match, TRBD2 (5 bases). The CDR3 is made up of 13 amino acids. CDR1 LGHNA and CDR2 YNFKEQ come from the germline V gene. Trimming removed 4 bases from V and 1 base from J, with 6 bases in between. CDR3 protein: CASSPGGTDTQYF. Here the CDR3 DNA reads TGTGCCAGCAGCCCCGGGGGCACAGATACGCAGTATTTT.

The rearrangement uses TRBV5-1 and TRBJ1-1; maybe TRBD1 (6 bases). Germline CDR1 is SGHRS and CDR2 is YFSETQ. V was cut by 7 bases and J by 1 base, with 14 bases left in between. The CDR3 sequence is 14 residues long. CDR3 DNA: TGCGCCAGCGCCCCAGGACAGCCGAACACTGAAGCTTTCTTT. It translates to CASAPGQPNTEAFF. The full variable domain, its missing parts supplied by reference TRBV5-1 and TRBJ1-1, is KAGVTQTPRYLIKTRGQQVTLSCSPISGHRSVSWYQQTPGQGLQFLFEYFSETQRNKGNFPGRFSGRQFSNSRSEMNVSTLELGDSALYLCASAPGQPNTEAFFGQGTRLTVV.

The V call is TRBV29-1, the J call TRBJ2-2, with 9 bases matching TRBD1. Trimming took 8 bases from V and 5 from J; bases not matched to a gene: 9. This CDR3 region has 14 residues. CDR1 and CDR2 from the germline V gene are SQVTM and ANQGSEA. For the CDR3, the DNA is TGCAGCTCAAGGACAGGGGTGGAAACCGGGGAGCTGTTTTTT. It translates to CSSRTGVETGELFF.

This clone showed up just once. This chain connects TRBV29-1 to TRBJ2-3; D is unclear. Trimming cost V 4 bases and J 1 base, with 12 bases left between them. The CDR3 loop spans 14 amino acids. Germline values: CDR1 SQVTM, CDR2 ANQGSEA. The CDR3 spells CSVAAARGTDTQYF. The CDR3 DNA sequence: TGCAGCGTTGCGGCGGCTAGGGGCACAGATACGCAGTATTTT.

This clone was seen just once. The CDR3 coding sequence is TGTGCCAGCAGTGGGACCGGTACCAATAGCGGGAGGGGGTACTACGAGCAGTACTTC. It translates to CASSGTGTNSGRGYYEQYF. V gene TRBV28 combines with J gene TRBJ2-7; TRBD2 agrees at 11 bases. There are 19 residues in the CDR3. V shed 5 bases, J shed 3 bases, and the junction held 18 bases outside the gene matches. Germline loops: CDR1 MDHEN, CDR2 SYDVKM.

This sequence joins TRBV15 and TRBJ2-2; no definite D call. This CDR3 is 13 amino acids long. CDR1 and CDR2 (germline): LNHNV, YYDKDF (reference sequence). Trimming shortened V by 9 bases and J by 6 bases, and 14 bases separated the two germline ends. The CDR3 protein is CATRPSRAGELFF. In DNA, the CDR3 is TGTGCCACTAGACCATCCCGTGCCGGGGAGCTGTTTTTT.

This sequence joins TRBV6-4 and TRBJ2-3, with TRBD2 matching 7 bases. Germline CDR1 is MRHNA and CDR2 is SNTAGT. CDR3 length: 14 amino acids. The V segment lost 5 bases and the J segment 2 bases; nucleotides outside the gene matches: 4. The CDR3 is CASSLAGATDTQYF. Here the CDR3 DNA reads TGTGCCAGCAGTCTCGCGGGAGCCACAGATACGCAGTATTTT.

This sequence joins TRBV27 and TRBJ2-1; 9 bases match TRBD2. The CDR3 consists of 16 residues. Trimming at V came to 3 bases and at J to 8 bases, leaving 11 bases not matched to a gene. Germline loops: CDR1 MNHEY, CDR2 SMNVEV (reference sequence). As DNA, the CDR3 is TGTGCCAGCAGTTTCGGGTTGCGGGGGGGCCGCTATGAGCAGTTCTTC. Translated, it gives CASSFGLRGGRYEQFF.

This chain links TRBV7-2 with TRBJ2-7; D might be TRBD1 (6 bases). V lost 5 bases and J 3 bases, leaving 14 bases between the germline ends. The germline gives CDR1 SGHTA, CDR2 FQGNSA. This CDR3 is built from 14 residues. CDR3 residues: CASSRDIAVYEQYF. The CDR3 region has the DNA TGTGCCAGCAGCCGGGACATAGCAGTCTACGAGCAGTACTTC.

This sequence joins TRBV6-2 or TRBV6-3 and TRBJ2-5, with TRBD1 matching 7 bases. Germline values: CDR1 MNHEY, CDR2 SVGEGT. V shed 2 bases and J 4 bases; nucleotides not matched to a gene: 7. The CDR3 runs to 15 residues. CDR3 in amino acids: CASSYGRGDRETQYF. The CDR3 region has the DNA TGTGCCAGCAGTTACGGGAGAGGGGACAGAGAGACCCAGTACTTC.

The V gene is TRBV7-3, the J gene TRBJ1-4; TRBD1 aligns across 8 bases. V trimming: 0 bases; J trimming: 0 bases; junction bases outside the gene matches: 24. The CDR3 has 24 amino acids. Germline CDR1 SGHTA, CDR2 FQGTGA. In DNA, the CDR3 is TGTGCCAGCAGCTTAACCCTCGGCAGGGGGCGAAAGTGGGACGGAGTTGCAACTAATGAAAAACTGTTTTTT. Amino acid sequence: CASSLTLGRGRKWDGVATNEKLFF.

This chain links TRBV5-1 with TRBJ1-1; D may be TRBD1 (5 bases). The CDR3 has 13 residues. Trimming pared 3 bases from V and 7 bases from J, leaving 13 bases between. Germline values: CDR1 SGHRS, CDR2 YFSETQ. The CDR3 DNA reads TGCGCCAGCAGCTGGGGCAGGGATTATGAAGCTTTCTTT. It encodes CASSWGRDYEAFF.